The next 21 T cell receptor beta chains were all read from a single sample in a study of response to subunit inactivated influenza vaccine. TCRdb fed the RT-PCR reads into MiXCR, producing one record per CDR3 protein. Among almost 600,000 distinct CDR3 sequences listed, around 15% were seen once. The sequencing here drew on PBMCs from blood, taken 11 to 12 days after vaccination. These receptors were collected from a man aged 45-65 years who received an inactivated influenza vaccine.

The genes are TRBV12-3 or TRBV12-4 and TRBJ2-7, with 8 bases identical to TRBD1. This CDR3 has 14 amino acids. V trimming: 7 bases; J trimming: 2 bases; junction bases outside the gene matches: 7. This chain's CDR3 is CASTRTGTAYEQYF. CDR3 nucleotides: TGTGCCAGCACCCGGACAGGGACCGCCTACGAGCAGTACTTC.

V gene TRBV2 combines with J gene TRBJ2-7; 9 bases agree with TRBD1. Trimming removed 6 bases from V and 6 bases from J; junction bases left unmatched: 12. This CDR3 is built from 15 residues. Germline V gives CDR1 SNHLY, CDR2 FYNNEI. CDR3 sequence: CASRRSGTGLSEQYF. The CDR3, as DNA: TGTGCCAGCAGGAGATCCGGGACAGGGTTATCCGAGCAGTACTTC.

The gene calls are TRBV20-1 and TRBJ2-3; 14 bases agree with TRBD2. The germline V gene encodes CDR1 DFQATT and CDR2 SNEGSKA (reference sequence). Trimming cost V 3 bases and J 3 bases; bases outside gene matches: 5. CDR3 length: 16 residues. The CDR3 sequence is CSARTGTSGRTDTQYF. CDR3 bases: TGCAGTGCTAGGACCGGGACTAGCGGGAGAACAGATACGCAGTATTTT.

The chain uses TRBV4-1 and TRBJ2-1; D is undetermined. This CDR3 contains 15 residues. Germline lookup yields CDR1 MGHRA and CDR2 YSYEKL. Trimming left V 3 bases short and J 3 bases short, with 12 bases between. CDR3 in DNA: TGCGCCAGCAGCCAGCTCGTGGGGATCTACAATGAGCAGTTCTTC. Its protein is CASSQLVGIYNEQFF.

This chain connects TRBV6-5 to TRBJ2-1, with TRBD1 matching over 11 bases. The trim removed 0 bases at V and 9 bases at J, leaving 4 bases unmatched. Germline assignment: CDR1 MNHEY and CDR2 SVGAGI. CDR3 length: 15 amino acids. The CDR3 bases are TGTGCCAGCAGTTACTCGTGGACAGGGGGCAGTGAGCAGTTCTTC. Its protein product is CASSYSWTGGSEQFF.

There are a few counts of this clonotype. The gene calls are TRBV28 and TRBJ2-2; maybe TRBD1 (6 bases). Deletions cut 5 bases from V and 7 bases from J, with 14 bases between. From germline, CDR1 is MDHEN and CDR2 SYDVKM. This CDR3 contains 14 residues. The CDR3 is CASSPVQGGGELFF. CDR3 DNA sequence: TGTGCCAGCAGTCCGGTACAGGGTGGCGGGGAGCTGTTTTTT.

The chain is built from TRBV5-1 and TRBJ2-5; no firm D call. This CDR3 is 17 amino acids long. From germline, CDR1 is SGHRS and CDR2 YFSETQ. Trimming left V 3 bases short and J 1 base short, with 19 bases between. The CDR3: CASSSNPRTAFQETQYF. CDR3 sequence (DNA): TGCGCCAGCAGCTCGAATCCCCGGACCGCTTTCCAAGAGACCCAGTACTTC.

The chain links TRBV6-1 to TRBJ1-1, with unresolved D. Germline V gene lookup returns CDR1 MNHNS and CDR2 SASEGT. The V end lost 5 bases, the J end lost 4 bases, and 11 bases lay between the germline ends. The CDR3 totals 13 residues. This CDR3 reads CASSPSGFTEAFF. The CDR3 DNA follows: TGTGCCAGCAGTCCCAGCGGGTTCACTGAAGCTTTCTTT.

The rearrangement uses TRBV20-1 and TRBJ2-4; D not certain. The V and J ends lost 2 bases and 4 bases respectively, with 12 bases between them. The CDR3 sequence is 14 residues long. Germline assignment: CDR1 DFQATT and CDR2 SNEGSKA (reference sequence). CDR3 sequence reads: CSARLGQRKNIQYF. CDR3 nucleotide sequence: TGCAGTGCTAGATTGGGCCAGCGAAAAAACATTCAGTACTTC.

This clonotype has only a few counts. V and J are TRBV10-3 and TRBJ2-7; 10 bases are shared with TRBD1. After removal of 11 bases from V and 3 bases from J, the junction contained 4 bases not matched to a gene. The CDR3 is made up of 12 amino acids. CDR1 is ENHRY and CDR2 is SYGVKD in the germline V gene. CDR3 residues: CAAGQGFYEQYF. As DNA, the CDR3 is TGTGCCGCGGGACAGGGGTTCTACGAGCAGTACTTC.

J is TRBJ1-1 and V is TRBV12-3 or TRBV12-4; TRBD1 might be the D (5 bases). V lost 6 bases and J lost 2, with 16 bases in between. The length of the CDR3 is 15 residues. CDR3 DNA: TGTGCCAGCAGGTTACCGGGACCTGGAAACACTGAAGCTTTCTTT. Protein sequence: CASRLPGPGNTEAFF.

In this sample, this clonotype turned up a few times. CDR3 residues: CASSPLGQGLDSPLHF. The CDR3 DNA sequence: TGTGCCAGCAGTCCCCTTGGGCAGGGACTTGATTCACCCCTCCACTTT. This rearrangement joins TRBV6-1 to TRBJ1-6; a possible D gene is TRBD1 (5 bases). The germline CDR1 and CDR2 sequences are MNHNS and SASEGT. The CDR3 consists of 16 residues. The V end lost 5 bases, the J end lost 8 bases, and 19 bases lay between the germline ends.

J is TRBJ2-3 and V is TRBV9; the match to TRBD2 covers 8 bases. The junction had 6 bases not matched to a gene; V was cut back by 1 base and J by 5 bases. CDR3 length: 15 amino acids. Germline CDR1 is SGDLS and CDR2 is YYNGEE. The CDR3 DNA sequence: TGTGCCAGCAGCGTAAAGGCGGGAGGAATAGATACGCAGTATTTT. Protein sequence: CASSVKAGGIDTQYF.

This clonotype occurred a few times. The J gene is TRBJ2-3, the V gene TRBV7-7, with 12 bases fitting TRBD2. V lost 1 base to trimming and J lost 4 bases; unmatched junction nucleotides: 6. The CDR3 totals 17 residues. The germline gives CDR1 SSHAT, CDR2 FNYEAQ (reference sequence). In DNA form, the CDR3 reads TGTGCCAGCAGCTTAGAGGCTAGCGGGAGGGCCGCAGATACGCAGTATTTT. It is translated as CASSLEASGRAADTQYF.

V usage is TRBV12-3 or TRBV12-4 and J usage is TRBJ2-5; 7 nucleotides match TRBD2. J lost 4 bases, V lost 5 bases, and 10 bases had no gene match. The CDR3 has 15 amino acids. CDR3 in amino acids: CASSPRGGRAETQYF. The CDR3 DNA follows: TGTGCCAGCAGTCCCAGAGGCGGGAGAGCAGAGACCCAGTACTTC.

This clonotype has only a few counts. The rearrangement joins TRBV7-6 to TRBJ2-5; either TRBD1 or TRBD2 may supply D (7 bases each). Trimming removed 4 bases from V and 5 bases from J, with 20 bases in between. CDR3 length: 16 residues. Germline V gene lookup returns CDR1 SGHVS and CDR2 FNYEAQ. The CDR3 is CASSSWEGAVLETQYF. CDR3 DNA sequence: TGTGCCAGCAGCTCCTGGGAGGGGGCCGTTTTGGAGACCCAGTACTTC.

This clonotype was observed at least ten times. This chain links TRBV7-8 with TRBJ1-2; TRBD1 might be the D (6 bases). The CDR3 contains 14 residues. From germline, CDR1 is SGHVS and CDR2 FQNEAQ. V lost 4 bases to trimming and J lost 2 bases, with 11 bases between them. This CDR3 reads CASSSKTGNYGYTF. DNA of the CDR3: TGTGCCAGCAGCTCGAAGACAGGAAACTATGGCTACACCTTC.

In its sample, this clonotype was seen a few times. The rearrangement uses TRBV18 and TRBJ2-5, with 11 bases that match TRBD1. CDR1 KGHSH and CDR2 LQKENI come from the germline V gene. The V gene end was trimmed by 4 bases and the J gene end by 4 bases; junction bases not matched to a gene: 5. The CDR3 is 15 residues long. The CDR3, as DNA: TGTGCCAGCTCACGGACAGGGGGCCGGCGAGAGACCCAGTACTTC. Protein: CASSRTGGRRETQYF.

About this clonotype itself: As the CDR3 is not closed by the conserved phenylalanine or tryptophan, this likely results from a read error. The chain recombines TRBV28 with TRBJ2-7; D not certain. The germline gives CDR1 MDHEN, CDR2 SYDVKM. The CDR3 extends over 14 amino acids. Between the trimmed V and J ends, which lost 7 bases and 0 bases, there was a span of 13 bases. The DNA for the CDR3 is TGTGCCAGCAATGGCAGGCCAAGCTCCTACGAGCAGTACTTG. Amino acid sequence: CASNGRPSSYEQYL.

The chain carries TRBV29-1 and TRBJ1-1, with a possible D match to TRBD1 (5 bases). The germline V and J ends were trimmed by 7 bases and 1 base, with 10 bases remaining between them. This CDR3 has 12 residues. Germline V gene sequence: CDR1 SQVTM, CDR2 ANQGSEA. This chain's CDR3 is CSAGFQNTEAFF. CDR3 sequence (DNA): TGCAGCGCAGGGTTCCAGAACACTGAAGCTTTCTTT. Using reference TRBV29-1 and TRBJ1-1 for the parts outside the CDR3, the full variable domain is SAVISQKPSRDICQRGTSLTIQCQVDSQVTMMFWYRQQPGQSLTLIATANQGSEATYESGFVIDKFPISRPNLTFSTLTVSNMSPEDSSIYLCSAGFQNTEAFFGQGTRLTVV.

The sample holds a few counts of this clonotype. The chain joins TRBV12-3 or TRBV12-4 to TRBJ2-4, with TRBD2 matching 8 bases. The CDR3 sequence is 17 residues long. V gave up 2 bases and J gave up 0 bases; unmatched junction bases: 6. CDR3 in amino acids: CASSLREGGVAKNIQYF. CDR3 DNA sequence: TGTGCCAGCAGTTTACGGGAGGGGGGGGTAGCCAAAAACATTCAGTACTTC.